This record concerns one T cell receptor beta chain sequence. What it recognizes is unknown. The sample comes from a study of long-term antiretroviral therapy in people with HIV. Overall study: In the earliest collections, sampling predates the 2015 immediate-ART recommendation by about a decade. Findings of the study overall: ART adherence was not documented, and neither viral resistance nor therapy changes had any data.

Each donor had at least one pre-ART and at least two post-ART PBMC samples. Held in samples before DNA extraction were about 0.85-11 million cryopreserved PBMC. Survey-level resolution applied to immunoSEQ assay v3.0. Assay used: immunoSEQ multiplex PCR; TCRdb lists only in-frame clones, some missing. This table has over 20,000 clones, around 87% appearing once. Specimen: unsorted PBMCs, collected roughly 2.5 years after starting antiretroviral therapy. The TCR originated in a woman in her forties or fifties with HIV.

In DNA, the CDR3 is TGCAGTGCTAGAGGCGGCTATGGCTACACCTTC. This gives the protein CSARGGYGYTF. The chain uses TRBV20-1 and TRBJ1-2; D gene ambiguous. The CDR3 is 11 residues long. Germline V gene data show CDR1 as DFQATT and CDR2 as SNEGSKA (reference sequence). Trimming cost V 1 base and J 4 bases, with 4 bases left between them.